This paragraph covers one TCR beta chain sequence. Its antigen is not yet known. Nothing much larger sits one base from this clone, and base qualities are not available. Preparation of the library involved the immunoSEQ multiplex PCR assay. For the multiplex PCR, a mixture combining 60 forward primers for TCR Vbeta segments and 13 reverse primers for TCR Jbeta segments was used. A multiplex PCR assay on genomic DNA amplified the CDR3 region of rearranged TCR beta genes. The Illumina HiSeq System was used to sequence the amplified TCR beta libraries as 87-base-pair reads. Processing in the source paper ran as follows. Across the 670 or so repertoires, a later analysis counted tens of millions of unique TCR beta chains, 9.5 million to 12 million of which were shared by at least two donors. A nearest-neighbor algorithm error-corrected the raw reads and collapsed the reads into unique sequences, merging closely related sequences to remove PCR and sequencing errors. CDR3 sequences were aligned to IMGT reference sequences to assign V, D and J gene segments. For a sequence to be retained, a match of at least six nucleotides to both a V gene segment and a J gene segment was required. A rearrangement was called productive if the CDR3 had no stop codons and remained in frame with V and J, and every other rearrangement was called non-productive. Following IMGT convention, CDR3 was defined as the stretch from the second conserved V-encoded cysteine to the conserved J-encoded phenylalanine. In an earlier analysis of around 540 of the donors, sequences lacking an unambiguous match to a single V gene segment were excluded. An earlier analysis of 587 of the donors classified V segments as functional when productive rearrangements were above 56.7% and as segregating when the standard deviation between donors was above 5%. To diagnose cytomegalovirus status from the catalog of TCR beta chain sequences, a statistical classification framework was built. V and J gene assignment, in a later analysis, came from comparing TCR nucleotide sequences with IMGT/GENE-DB human TR gene sequences. The TCRdist pipeline was used in a later analysis to assign CDR3 sequences and most-parsimonious VDJ recombination scenarios. In a later analysis, each TCR beta chain was defined by its CDR3 amino acid sequence together with its V-gene family, and reads lacking a unique V-gene family were excluded. In a later analysis, 450 to 600 highly shared, low-generation-probability nucleotide sequences were removed to address suspected cross-contamination and a sequencing artifact. A later analysis calculated a clonal expansion index for each public chain from normalized within-repertoire ranks of inferred template counts. In a later analysis, generation probabilities were computed with a VDJ recombination model fitted to out-of-frame rearrangements, and the resulting probabilities were checked against IGoR. Hypergeometric tests were used in a later analysis to score TCR-TCR, TCR-HLA and TCR-CMV co-occurrence, with a repertoire-size bias correction applied to the TCR pairs. False discovery rates were estimated in a later analysis by permuting HLA or CMV assignments 20 times. In a later analysis, co-occurring TCRs were grouped using DBSCAN, with TCRdist sequence similarity added in when clustering inside HLA-allele-positive subsets. Repertoires with fewer than 30,000 or more than 120,000 public chains were left out of co-occurrence clustering, as were roughly five repertoires with anomalous nucleotide sharing. The clones in this table, taken by TCRdb from immuneACCESS, are in-frame only. Not every clone is retained; where verified, under half of the shortfall comes from an unresolved V gene, and the cause of the rest is unknown. D and trimming come from the DNA, and the V and J calls and clone size come from that table. The sample profile shows 100,000 to 150,000 clones; roughly 80% of them were found once. 4% of the sample lies in the top ten.

The cohort consisted of approximately 670 healthy bone marrow donors. Cohort members were all nominally healthy when sampled, although unrecorded immune exposures were likely present. The donor was CMV seropositive and was included in the group of 289 seropositive cohort members. A peripheral blood sample was provided by each donor, and peripheral blood mononuclear cells were used for TCR beta sequencing. Genomic DNA extraction from the blood cell samples was performed with the Qiagen DNeasy Blood Extraction Kit. These data come from a study of cytomegalovirus exposure and HLA in healthy donors (dated by TCRdb to the late 2010s). For the study in its entirety: According to an earlier analysis of 450 to 650 of the donors, about 170 million T cells yielded 117 million unique TCR beta sequences and around 280 Gb of sequence data. About 320 gigabases of sequencing data and approximately 93 million unique TCR sequences were included in an early release covering about 600 HLA-typed donors. Of the 350 to 450 genotyped donors, approximately 82% fell in the genetic ancestry cluster associated with self-reported Caucasian donors. The study aimed to test whether signatures of past pathogen exposure could be identified by cataloging public T cell receptors. The T cell repertoires of roughly 660 subjects were profiled by immunosequencing and related to cytomegalovirus serostatus. Besides the first cohort of hundreds of subjects, a separate validation cohort made up of 120 or so different subjects was used. The study combined high-throughput TCR immunosequencing, statistical association of individual TCRs with disease status, and machine learning to predict cytomegalovirus infection status. A later analysis re-examined previously published TCR beta repertoires from 600 to 700 donors and added high-resolution HLA genotyping to investigate patterns of TCR occurrence. Rather than using new phenotypic data, the later analysis identified candidate immune exposures from TCR beta sequences and from how often those sequences occurred across donors. To decide whether each TCR beta V gene segment behaved as functional or pseudogenic, an earlier analysis of over 500 of the donors relied on high-throughput TCR beta sequencing. Alongside the repertoire data, information on donor age, sex, ethnicity and CMV serostatus was compiled. Genome-wide SNP genotypes for about 60% of the roughly 700 donors were used in a later genetic analysis, which treated that subset as a discovery cohort. All discovery cohort repertoires had been generated on a single sequencing platform. HLA typing included class I and class II loci at four-digit resolution. Typing coverage varied by locus: 629-630 donors for A, B, C, DRB1 and DQB1; more than 500 for DQA1; nearly 610 for DPA1; approximately 470 for DPB1. Roughly 5 DR-DQ haplotypes were handled as single units for association and clustering because linkage in the cohort was strong. On average, approximately 250,000 unique TCR beta nucleotide sequences were sequenced per donor among some 420 genotyped donors of the cohort, with roughly 18% of those sequences being non-productive.

CDR3 length: 13 amino acids, cysteine to phenylalanine. Here the CDR3 DNA is all that survives: 39 bases in frame from base 1. V is cut by 7 bases and J by 2 bases, and the space between the germline ends is 9 bases. CDR1 and CDR2, per the germline V gene, are MNHNS and SASEGT. Paper-wide results and their limitations: The classifier was reported to diagnose cytomegalovirus status with high specificity and sensitivity in both the original and validation cohorts. Linkage disequilibrium might explain the correlated functional status among segregating V segments, but an unknown experimental factor could not be excluded. In a later analysis, TCR association rates were found to vary across HLA loci, with the most associated TCRs seen for DRB1 alleles and the fewest for HLA-C alleles. Most TCR sequences were observed very rarely across donors, whereas some public TCRs were present in many individuals. Most CMV-associated TCR beta chains appeared to be HLA-restricted in a later analysis, and the HLA associations seemed to be driven largely by CMV exposure. It was suggested by the authors that the approach could potentially be generalized to other disease states and immunological phenotypes. In this cohort, only TCR beta chains were sequenced, and detectable features were limited by the absence of alpha or paired-chain data. V-gene and J-gene trimming of TCR beta chains was associated with a missense DCLRE1C variant in a later genetic analysis, and the association was replicated in an independent cohort. In a later analysis, several top co-occurrence clusters were reported to appear linked to parvovirus B19, influenza, CMV and Epstein-Barr virus. Some IMGT-functional V segments, including TRBV6-2 and TRBV6-3, could not be told apart with the 87-base-pair reads, so those segments were excluded. According to a later genetic analysis, donors in an Asian-associated ancestry cluster had fewer N-insertions in productive TCRs than the approximately 630-donor mean. Presence/absence analyses assumed roughly uniform sequencing depth across donors, an assumption that may not hold. Because HLA typing was missing for some donors at each locus, association tests included only the typed subset. A further reported finding was that TCR beta sequences accurately predicted the HLA-A and HLA-B alleles for most subjects in the first cohort. An earlier analysis of approximately 500 of the donors showed that most TCR beta V segments appeared in productive rearrangements either about 87% or about 30% of the time, which broadly matched IMGT annotations. Some 16 rarely observed V segments, including chromosome 9 orphons, were excluded from the earlier analysis of several hundred of the donors because counts were too low. The study gave a list of 150 to 200 TCR beta chains associated with cytomegalovirus. A group of highly shared sequence variants was considered likely to be a technical artifact of the sequencing pipeline. Specific HLA alleles were associated with 18,000 or so TCR beta sequences at a false discovery rate of 0.05 in a later analysis. When HLA alleles, especially DR and DQ, strongly co-occurred, TCR associations were difficult to assign to individual alleles. A few of the identified cytomegalovirus-associated TCR beta chains were confirmed in vitro to be specific for cytomegalovirus antigens. Compared with equally common non-associated chains, HLA-associated TCR beta chains in a later analysis were more clonally expanded and had lower generation probabilities. For the cohort, immune exposure information was limited to CMV serostatus.

The receptor's source is a man younger than 30 in good health and CMV-seropositive. The sample comprised PBMCs. The sequence is built from TRBV6-1 and TRBJ1-3, with no confidently assigned D gene. The DNA sequence is TGTGCCAGCACCAAAAACACTGGAAACACCATATATTTT. This gives the protein CASTKNTGNTIYF.